This TCR beta chain was recorded in a study of technical replicates of blood from several donors (TCRdb year 2017). In the case of this clone: Its antigen is currently not known. The sample holds no much larger clone one base away, and base qualities are not on file.

The protocol used for the library was the immunoSEQ multiplex PCR assay. The source is immuneACCESS, and TCRdb retained only in-frame sequences with V and J called. Part of the clones is not carried over; for the studies checked, unresolved V genes explain less than half of this, and the remainder is unexplained. The table for this sample lists 85,000 to 100,000 clones; just under 95% of them were counted only once. Of the sample, over 0.2% falls within the top ten clones. V and J lose 0 bases and 0 bases, and a span of 8 bases separates them. Including cysteine and phenylalanine, the CDR3 has 15 amino acids. Only the CDR3 part of the read is kept: 45 bases, read in frame from the first base. The CDR1 and CDR2 encoded by the germline V gene are ENHRY and SYGVKD.

The sequence came from a human donor in good health. The sequence joins TRBV10-3 to TRBJ2-5; the D segment could be TRBD2, given 6 matching bases. Material for sequencing was T cells isolated from PBMCs. The CDR3 has the sequence CAISESTGDQETQYF. Read as DNA, the sequence is TGTGCCATCAGTGAGTCGACGGGGGACCAAGAGACCCAGTACTTC.